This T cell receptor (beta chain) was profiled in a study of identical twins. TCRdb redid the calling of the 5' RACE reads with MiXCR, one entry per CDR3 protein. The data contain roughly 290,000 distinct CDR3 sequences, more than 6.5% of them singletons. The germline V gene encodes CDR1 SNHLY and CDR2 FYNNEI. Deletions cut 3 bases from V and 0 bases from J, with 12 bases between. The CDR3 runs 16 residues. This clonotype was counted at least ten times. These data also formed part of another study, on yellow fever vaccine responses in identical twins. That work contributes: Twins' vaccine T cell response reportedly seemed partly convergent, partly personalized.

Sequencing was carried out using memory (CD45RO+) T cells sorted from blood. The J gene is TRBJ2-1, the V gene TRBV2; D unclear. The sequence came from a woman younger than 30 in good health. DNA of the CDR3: TGTGCCAGCAGTGACTATCCGATGAGCTCCTACAATGAGCAGTTCTTC. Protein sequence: CASSDYPMSSYNEQFF.